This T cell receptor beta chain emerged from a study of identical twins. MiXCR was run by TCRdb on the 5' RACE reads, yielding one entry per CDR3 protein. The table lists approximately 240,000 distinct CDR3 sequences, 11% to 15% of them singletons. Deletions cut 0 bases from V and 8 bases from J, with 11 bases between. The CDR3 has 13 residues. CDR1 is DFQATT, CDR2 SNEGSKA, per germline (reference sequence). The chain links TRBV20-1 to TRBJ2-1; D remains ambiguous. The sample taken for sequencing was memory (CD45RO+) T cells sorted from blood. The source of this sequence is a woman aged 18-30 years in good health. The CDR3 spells CSAREYVIDEQFF. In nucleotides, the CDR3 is TGCAGTGCTAGAGAATACGTGATAGATGAGCAGTTCTTC.